This T cell receptor beta chain is drawn from a study of control samples from healthy donors and cancer patients. The CDR3 runs to 16 residues. Trimming took 1 base from V and 3 from J; bases not matched to a gene: 4. Looked up from germline, CDR1 is SGHAT and CDR2 is FQNNGV. Here immunoSEQ multiplex PCR was the method, and the copy in TCRdb shows in-frame clones only, minus some. There are 130,000 to 150,000 clones in the sample; about 91% occur only once, and 3.2% lies in the top ten. V gene TRBV11-2 combines with J gene TRBJ1-1, with 11 bases lining up with TRBD1. What was sequenced was blood. The TCR comes from a man aged 25-45 years in good health. CDR3 protein: CASSLAAGQGDTEAFF. Written as DNA, the CDR3 is TGTGCCAGCAGCTTAGCTGCGGGACAGGGGGACACTGAAGCTTTCTTT. The full variable domain, rest sourced from reference TRBV11-2 and TRBJ1-1, is EAGVAQSPRYKIIEKRQSVAFWCNPISGHATLYWYQQILGQGPKLLIQFQNNGVVDDSQLPKDRFSAERLKGVDSTLKIQPAKLEDSAVYLCASSLAAGQGDTEAFFGQGTRLTVV.